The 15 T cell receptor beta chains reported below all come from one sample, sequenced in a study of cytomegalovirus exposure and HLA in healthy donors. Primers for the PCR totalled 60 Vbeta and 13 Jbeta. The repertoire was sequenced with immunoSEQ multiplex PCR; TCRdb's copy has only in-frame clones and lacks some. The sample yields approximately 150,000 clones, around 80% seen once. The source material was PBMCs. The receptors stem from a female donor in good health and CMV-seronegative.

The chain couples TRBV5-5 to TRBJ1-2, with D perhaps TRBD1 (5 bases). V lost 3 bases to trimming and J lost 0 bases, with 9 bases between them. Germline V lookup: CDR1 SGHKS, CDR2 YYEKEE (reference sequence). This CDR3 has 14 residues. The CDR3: CASSSSQANYGYTF. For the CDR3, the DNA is TGTGCCAGCAGCTCGTCACAGGCTAACTATGGCTACACCTTC.

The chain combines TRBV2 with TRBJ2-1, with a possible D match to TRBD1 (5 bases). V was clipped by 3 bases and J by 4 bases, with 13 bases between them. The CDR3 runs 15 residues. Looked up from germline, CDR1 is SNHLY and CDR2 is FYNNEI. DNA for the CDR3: TGTGCCAGCAGTGAGCAGGGTGTAAAATACAATGAGCAGTTCTTC. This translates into CASSEQGVKYNEQFF.

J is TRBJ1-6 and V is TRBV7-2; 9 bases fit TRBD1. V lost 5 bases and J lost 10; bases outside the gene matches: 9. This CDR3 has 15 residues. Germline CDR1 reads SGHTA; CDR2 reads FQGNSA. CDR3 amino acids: CASSTQGASGSPLHF. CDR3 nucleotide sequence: TGTGCCAGCAGCACACAGGGGGCCTCTGGATCACCCCTCCACTTT.

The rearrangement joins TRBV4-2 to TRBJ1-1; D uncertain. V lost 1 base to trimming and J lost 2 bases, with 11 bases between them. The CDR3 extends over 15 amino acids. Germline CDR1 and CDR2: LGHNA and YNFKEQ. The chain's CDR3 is CASSQGAGYNTEAFF. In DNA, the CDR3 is TGTGCCAGCAGCCAAGGAGCGGGGTACAACACTGAAGCTTTCTTT.

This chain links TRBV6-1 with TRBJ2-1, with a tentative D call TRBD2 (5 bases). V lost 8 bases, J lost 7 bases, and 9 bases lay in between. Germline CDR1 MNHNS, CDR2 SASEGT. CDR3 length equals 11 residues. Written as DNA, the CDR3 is TGTGCCAGCTGGGAGAGGAATGAGCAGTTCTTC. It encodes CASWERNEQFF.

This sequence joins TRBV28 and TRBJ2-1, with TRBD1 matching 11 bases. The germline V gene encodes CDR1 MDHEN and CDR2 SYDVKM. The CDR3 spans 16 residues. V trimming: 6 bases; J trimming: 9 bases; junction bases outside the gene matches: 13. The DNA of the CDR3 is TGTGCCAGCAGAAAATGGGGGACAGGGGGTCATGGTGAGCAGTTCTTC. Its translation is CASRKWGTGGHGEQFF.

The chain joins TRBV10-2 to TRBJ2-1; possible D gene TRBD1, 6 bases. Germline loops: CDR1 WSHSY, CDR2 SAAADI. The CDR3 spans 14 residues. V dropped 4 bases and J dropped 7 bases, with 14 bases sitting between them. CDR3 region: CASSVLHRVNEQFF. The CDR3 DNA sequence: TGCGCCAGCAGTGTACTTCACAGGGTGAATGAGCAGTTCTTC.

CDR3 amino acids: CASSLDWGRSYGYTF. The CDR3 coding sequence is TGCGCCAGCAGCTTGGACTGGGGCAGGAGTTATGGCTACACCTTC. V gene TRBV5-1 combines with J gene TRBJ1-2; TRBD1 might be the D (5 bases). The CDR3 is 15 amino acids. The germline V and J ends were trimmed by 0 bases and 5 bases, with 14 bases remaining between them. Per the germline V gene, CDR1 is SGHRS and CDR2 is YFSETQ.

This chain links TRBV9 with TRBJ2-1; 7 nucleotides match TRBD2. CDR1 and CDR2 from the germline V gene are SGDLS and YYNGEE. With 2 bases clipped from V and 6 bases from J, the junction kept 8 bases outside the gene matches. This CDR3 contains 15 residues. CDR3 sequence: CASSVRGGSFNEQFF. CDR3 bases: TGTGCCAGCAGCGTTCGGGGCGGGAGTTTCAATGAGCAGTTCTTC.

CDR3 protein: CASSYDRTEAFF. The CDR3, as DNA: TGTGCCAGCAGTTATGACAGGACTGAAGCTTTCTTT. The J gene is TRBJ1-1, the V gene TRBV6-5; D perhaps matches TRBD1 (6 bases). Trimming shortened V by 3 bases and J by 5 bases, and 7 bases separated the two germline ends. Per germline, CDR1 MNHEY and CDR2 SVGAGI. CDR3 length: 12 residues.

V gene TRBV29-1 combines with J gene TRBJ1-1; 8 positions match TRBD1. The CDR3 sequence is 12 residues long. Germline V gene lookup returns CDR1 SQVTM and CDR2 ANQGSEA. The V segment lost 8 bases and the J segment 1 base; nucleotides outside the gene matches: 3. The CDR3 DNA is TGCAGCACCGGACAGGGGAACACTGAAGCTTTCTTT. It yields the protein CSTGQGNTEAFF.

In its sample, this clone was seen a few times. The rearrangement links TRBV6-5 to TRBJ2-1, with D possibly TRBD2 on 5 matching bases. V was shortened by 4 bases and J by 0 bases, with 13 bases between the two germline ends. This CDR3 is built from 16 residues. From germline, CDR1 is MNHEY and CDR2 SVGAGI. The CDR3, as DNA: TGTGCCAGCAGTTTCGGGGAGTCAAGCTCCTACAATGAGCAGTTCTTC. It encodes CASSFGESSSYNEQFF.

The CDR3 nucleotides read TGTGCGAGTAAAAACCCGCAAGAGACCCAGTACTTC. Protein product: CASKNPQETQYF. The chain links TRBV6-1 to TRBJ2-5; D is uncertain. CDR1 and CDR2 from the germline V gene are MNHNS and SASEGT. The CDR3 has 12 amino acids.

The CDR3 sequence is CASSGGRHGYTF. The CDR3 nucleotides read TGTGCCAGTAGTGGAGGGCGGCATGGCTACACCTTC. The V call is TRBV19, the J call TRBJ1-2; no definite D call. Trimming shortened V by 5 bases and J by 6 bases, and 10 bases separated the two germline ends. This CDR3 spans 12 amino acids. Germline CDR1 reads LNHDA; CDR2 reads SQIVND (reference sequence).

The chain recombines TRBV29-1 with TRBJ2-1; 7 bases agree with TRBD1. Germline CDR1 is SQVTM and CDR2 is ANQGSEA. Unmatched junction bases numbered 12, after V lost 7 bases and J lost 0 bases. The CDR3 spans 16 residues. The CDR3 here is CSARTGSISSYNEQFF. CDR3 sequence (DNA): TGCAGCGCCCGGACAGGCTCCATCAGCTCCTACAATGAGCAGTTCTTC.